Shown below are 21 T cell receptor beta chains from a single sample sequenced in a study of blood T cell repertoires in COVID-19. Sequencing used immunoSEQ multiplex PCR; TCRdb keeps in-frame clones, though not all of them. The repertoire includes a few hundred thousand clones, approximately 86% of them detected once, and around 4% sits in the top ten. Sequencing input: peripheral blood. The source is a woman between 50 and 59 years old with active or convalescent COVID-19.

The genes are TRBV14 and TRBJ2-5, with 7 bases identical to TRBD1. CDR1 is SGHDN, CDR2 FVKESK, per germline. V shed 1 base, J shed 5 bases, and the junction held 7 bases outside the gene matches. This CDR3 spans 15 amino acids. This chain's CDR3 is CASSQGRQGQETQYF. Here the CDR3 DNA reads TGTGCCAGCAGCCAAGGAAGGCAGGGACAGGAGACCCAGTACTTC.

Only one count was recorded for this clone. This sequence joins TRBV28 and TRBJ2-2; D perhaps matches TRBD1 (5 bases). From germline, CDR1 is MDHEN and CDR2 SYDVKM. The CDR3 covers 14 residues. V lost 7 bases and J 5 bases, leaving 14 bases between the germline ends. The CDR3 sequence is CASIHRFPTGELFF. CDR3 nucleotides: TGTGCCAGCATTCACAGGTTCCCAACCGGGGAGCTGTTTTTT.

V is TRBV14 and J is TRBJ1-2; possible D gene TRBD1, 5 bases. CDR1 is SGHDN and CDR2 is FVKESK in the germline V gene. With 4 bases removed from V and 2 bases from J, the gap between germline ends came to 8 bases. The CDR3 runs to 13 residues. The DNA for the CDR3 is TGTGCCAGCAGCCCAGGGTTGAACTATGGCTACACCTTC. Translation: CASSPGLNYGYTF.

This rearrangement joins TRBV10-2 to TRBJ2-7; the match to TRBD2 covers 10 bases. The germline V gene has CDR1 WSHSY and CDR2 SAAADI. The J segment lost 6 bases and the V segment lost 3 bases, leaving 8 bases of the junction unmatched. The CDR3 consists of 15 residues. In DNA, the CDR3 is TGCGCCAGCAGTGATGCCAGCGGGAGGGCCAGCGAGCAGTACTTC. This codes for CASSDASGRASEQYF.

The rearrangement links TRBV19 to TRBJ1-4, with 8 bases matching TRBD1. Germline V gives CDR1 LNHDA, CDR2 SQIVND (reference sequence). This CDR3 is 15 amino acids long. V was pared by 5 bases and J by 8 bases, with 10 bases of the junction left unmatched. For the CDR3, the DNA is TGTGCCAGTAGTCTCGGACAGGGTGTTTGGGAAAAACTGTTTTTT. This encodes CASSLGQGVWEKLFF.

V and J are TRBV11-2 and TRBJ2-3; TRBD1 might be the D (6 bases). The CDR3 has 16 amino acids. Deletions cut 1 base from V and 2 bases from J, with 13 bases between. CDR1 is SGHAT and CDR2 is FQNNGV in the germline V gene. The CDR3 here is CASSLGTARDTDTQYF. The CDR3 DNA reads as TGTGCCAGCAGCTTAGGGACAGCCCGCGACACAGATACGCAGTATTTT.

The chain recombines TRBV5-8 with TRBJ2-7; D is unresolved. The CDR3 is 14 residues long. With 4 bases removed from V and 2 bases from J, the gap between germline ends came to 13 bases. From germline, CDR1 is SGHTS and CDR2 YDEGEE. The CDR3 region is CASSLARRAYEQYF. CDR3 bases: TGTGCCAGCAGCCTCGCAAGGAGAGCCTACGAGCAGTACTTC.

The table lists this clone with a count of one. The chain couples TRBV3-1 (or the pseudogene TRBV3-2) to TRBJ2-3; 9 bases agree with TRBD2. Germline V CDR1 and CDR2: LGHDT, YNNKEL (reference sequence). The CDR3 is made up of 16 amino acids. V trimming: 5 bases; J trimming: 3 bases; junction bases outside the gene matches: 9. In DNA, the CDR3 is TGTGCCAGCAGCGGGCCCCCCCTAGCGGGGACAGATACGCAGTATTTT. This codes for CASSGPPLAGTDTQYF.

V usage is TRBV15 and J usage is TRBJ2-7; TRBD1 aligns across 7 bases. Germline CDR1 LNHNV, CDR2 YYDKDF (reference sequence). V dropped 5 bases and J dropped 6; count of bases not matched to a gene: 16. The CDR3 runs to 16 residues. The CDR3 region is CATSSQRGTEFAEQYF. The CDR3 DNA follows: TGTGCCACCAGCTCCCAAAGGGGGACAGAGTTCGCCGAGCAGTACTTC. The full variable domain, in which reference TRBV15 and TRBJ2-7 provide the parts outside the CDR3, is DAMVIQNPRYQVTQFGKPVTLSCSQTLNHNVMYWYQQKSSQAPKLLFHYYDKDFNNEADTPDNFQSRRPNTSFCFLDIRSPGLGDTAMYLCATSSQRGTEFAEQYFGPGTRLTVT.

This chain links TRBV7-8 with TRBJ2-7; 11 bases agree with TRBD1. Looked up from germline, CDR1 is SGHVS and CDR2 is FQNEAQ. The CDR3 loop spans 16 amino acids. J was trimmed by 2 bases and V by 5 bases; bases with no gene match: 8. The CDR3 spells CASSPRDRGGPYEQYF. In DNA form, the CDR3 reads TGTGCCAGCAGCCCACGGGACAGGGGGGGACCCTACGAGCAGTACTTC.

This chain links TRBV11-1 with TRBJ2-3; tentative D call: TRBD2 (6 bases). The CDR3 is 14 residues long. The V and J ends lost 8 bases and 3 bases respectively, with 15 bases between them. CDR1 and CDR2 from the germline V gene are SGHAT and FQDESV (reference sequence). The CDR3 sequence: CASGEERYTDTQYF. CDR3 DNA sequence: TGTGCCAGCGGGGAGGAGCGGTATACAGATACGCAGTATTTT.

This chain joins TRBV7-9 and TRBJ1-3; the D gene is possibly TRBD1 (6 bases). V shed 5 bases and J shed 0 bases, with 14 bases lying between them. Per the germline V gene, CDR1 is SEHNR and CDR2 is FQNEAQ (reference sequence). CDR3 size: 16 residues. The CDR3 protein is CASSPLGASSGNTIYF. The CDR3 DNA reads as TGTGCCAGCAGCCCCCTGGGGGCTTCCTCTGGAAACACCATATATTTT.

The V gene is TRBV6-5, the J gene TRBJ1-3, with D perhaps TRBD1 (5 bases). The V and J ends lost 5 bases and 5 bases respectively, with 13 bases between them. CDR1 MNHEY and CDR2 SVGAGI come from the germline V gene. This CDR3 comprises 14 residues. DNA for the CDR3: TGTGCCAGCAGTCGGGTGGACACTCGAAACACCATATATTTT. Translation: CASSRVDTRNTIYF.

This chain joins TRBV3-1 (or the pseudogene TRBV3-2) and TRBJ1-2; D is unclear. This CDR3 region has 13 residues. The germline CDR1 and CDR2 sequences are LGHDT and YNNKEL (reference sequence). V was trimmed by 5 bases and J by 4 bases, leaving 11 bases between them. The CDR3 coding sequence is TGTGCCAGCAGCTCAGGAGCGGGCTATGGCTACACCTTC. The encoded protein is CASSSGAGYGYTF.

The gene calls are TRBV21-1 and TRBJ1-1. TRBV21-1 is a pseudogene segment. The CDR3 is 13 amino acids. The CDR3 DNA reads TGTGCCAGCAGTAGGCCGGGGAACACTGAAGCTTTCTTT. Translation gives CASSRPGNTEAFF.

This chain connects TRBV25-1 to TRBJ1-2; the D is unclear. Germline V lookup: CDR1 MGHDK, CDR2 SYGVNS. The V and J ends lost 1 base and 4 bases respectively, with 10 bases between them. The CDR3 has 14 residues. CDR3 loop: CASSEFEGGYGYTF. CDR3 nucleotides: TGTGCCAGCAGTGAATTTGAGGGAGGCTATGGCTACACCTTC.

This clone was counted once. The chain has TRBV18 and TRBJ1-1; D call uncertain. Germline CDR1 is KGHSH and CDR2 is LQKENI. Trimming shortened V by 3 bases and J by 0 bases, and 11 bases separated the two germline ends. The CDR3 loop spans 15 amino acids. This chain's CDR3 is CASSPATNLNTEAFF. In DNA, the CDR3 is TGTGCCAGCTCACCGGCGACAAATTTGAACACTGAAGCTTTCTTT.

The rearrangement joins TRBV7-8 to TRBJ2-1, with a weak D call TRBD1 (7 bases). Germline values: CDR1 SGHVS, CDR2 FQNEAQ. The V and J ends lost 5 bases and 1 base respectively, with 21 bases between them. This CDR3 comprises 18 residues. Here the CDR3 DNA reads TGTGCCAGCAGCGCGGGACAGTTCCTGGGGGGTTCCTACAATGAGCAGTTCTTC. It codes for CASSAGQFLGGSYNEQFF.

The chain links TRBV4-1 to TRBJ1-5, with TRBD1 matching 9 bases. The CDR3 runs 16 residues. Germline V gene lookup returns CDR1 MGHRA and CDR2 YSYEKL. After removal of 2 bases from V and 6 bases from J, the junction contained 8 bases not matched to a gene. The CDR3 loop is CASSQRGQGDGQPQHF. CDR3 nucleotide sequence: TGCGCCAGCAGCCAACGGGGACAGGGTGACGGTCAGCCCCAGCATTTT.

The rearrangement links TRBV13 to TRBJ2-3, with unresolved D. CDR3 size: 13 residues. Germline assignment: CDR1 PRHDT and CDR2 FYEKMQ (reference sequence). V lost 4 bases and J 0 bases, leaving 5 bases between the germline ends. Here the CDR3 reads CASSSQSTDTQYF. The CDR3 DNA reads TGTGCCAGCAGCTCCCAAAGCACAGATACGCAGTATTTT.

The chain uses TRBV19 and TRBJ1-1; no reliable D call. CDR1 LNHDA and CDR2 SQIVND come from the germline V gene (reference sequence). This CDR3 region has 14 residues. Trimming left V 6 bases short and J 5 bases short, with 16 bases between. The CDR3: CASSPGPGVTEAFF. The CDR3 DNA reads TGTGCCAGTAGCCCCGGACCGGGAGTGACTGAAGCTTTCTTT. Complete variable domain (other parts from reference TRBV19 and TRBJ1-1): DGGITQSPKYLFRKEGQNVTLSCEQNLNHDAMYWYRQDPGQGLRLIYYSQIVNDFQKGDIAEGYSVSREKKESFPLTVTSAQKNPTAFYLCASSPGPGVTEAFFGQGTRLTVV.